A single sample gave rise to the 32 T cell receptor beta chains below, sequenced in a study of cytomegalovirus exposure and HLA in healthy donors. It was with 60 Vbeta and 13 Jbeta primers that the PCR ran. Libraries were prepared by immunoSEQ multiplex PCR; TCRdb keeps only in-frame clonotypes and omits some of them. The sample shows 90,000 to 130,000 clones, roughly 80% of them seen only once. Sequenced sample: PBMCs. The receptors derive from a young woman in good health and CMV-seronegative.

The chain joins TRBV9 to TRBJ2-7, with D perhaps matching TRBD1 (5 bases). Germline CDR1 is SGDLS and CDR2 is YYNGEE. The CDR3 consists of 15 residues. Trimming took 0 bases from V and 5 from J, leaving 15 bases between them. The CDR3 coding sequence is TGTGCCAGCAGCGTAGAGTCGACAGTAAATGACGAGCAGTACTTC. It specifies CASSVESTVNDEQYF.

The chain uses TRBV6-6 and TRBJ1-6; 9 positions match TRBD1. Germline V gives CDR1 MNHNY, CDR2 SVGAGI (reference sequence). V trimming: 6 bases; J trimming: 7 bases; junction bases outside the gene matches: 7. This CDR3 has 15 residues. CDR3 nucleotide sequence: TGTGCCAGCAGGTCCGGGACAGGGCGGAATTCACCCCTCCACTTT. It is translated as CASRSGTGRNSPLHF.

This clone was counted only a few times. The chain links TRBV5-1 to TRBJ2-7; TRBD1 is a possible D gene (5 bases). CDR1 and CDR2 (germline): SGHRS, YFSETQ. CDR3 length: 15 amino acids. V gave up 0 bases and J gave up 3 bases, with 13 bases separating them. DNA of the CDR3: TGCGCCAGCAGCTTGGCTCTCACGGACAACTACGAGCAGTACTTC. Encoded protein: CASSLALTDNYEQYF.

V usage is TRBV7-2 and J usage is TRBJ2-2; no firm D call. CDR3 length equals 15 residues. Deletions cut 1 base from V and 6 bases from J, with 12 bases between. Germline V gives CDR1 SGHTA, CDR2 FQGNSA. The CDR3 region is CASSLGGVGSGELFF. CDR3 DNA sequence: TGTGCCAGCAGCTTAGGAGGTGTCGGTTCCGGGGAGCTGTTTTTT.

This chain uses TRBV29-1 with TRBJ1-1, with D possibly TRBD1 on 5 matching bases. The V gene's germline CDR1 is SQVTM and CDR2 ANQGSEA. There are 15 residues in the CDR3. The germline V and J ends were trimmed by 4 bases and 1 base, with 16 bases remaining between them. The CDR3 sequence is CSVAVAGRENTEAFF. DNA for the CDR3: TGCAGCGTTGCAGTTGCAGGGAGGGAGAACACTGAAGCTTTCTTT.

The V call is TRBV4-3, the J call TRBJ2-5, with D possibly TRBD2 on 5 matching bases. Trimming left V 0 bases short and J 4 bases short, with 15 bases between. Germline CDR1 reads LGHNA; CDR2 reads YSLEER. The length of the CDR3 is 16 residues. This CDR3 is CASSQDWIGRGETQYF. CDR3 sequence (DNA): TGCGCCAGCAGCCAAGATTGGATAGGTCGGGGAGAGACCCAGTACTTC.

The V gene is TRBV7-2, the J gene TRBJ1-5, with D possibly TRBD1 on 6 matching bases. Germline values: CDR1 SGHTA, CDR2 FQGNSA. The CDR3 sequence is 17 residues long. V lost 6 bases and J 4 bases, leaving 22 bases between the germline ends. The CDR3 bases are TGTGCCAGCAGAGAAGCAGGGGTCGGTCGTAGTAATCAGCCCCAGCATTTT. Protein: CASREAGVGRSNQPQHF.

The chain employs TRBV9 and TRBJ2-7; no firm D call. V was clipped by 0 bases and J by 2 bases, with 12 bases between them. The CDR3 is made up of 15 amino acids. Germline-derived CDR1 and CDR2 are SGDLS and YYNGEE. The CDR3 loop reads CASSVAGGLAYEQYF. In nucleotides, the CDR3 is TGTGCCAGCAGCGTAGCTGGCGGCCTAGCCTACGAGCAGTACTTC.

This chain connects TRBV6-5 to TRBJ2-3; 13 nucleotides match TRBD2. This CDR3 is 16 amino acids long. Germline lookup yields CDR1 MNHEY and CDR2 SVGAGI. The V and J ends lost 2 bases and 5 bases, in that order; junction bases with no gene match: 4. This CDR3 is CASSYGTSGKRDTQYF. CDR3 bases: TGTGCCAGCAGTTACGGGACTAGCGGGAAACGAGATACGCAGTATTTT.

The chain employs TRBV5-1 and TRBJ1-1; possible D gene TRBD1, 6 bases. Germline V gene data show CDR1 as SGHRS and CDR2 as YFSETQ. The CDR3 runs 13 residues. Trimming took off 9 bases at V and 1 base at J, with 13 bases between the two ends. CDR3 bases: TGCGCCACGTCGGACAGCTGGAACACTGAAGCTTTCTTT. Translation gives CATSDSWNTEAFF.

J is TRBJ1-2 and V is TRBV28, with D possibly TRBD1 on 5 matching bases. Germline V gives CDR1 MDHEN, CDR2 SYDVKM. This CDR3 comprises 14 residues. Trimming cost V 5 bases and J 3 bases, with 13 bases left between them. This CDR3 is CASSVRDWDYGYTF. The CDR3 DNA reads TGTGCCAGCAGTGTAAGGGACTGGGACTATGGCTACACCTTC.

CDR3 nucleotide sequence: TGTGCCAGCAGCTTCCGCGGTACCGGCAGCAATCAGCCCCAGCATTTT. It yields the protein CASSFRGTGSNQPQHF. The chain is built from TRBV5-8 and TRBJ1-5; no definite D call. CDR3 size: 16 residues. From germline, CDR1 is SGHTS and CDR2 YDEGEE. V gave up 2 bases and J gave up 1 base, with 13 bases separating them.

The chain links TRBV13 to TRBJ1-1; possible D gene TRBD1, 6 bases. Looked up from germline, CDR1 is PRHDT and CDR2 is FYEKMQ (reference sequence). The germline V and J ends were trimmed by 5 bases and 6 bases, with 16 bases remaining between them. This CDR3 is 14 amino acids long. CDR3 amino acids: CASSVTKQGSEAFF. In DNA, the CDR3 is TGTGCCAGCAGCGTAACTAAACAGGGATCTGAAGCTTTCTTT.

This clone was picked up one time. The rearrangement links TRBV7-9 to TRBJ2-1; no clear D gene. The CDR3 loop spans 14 amino acids. CDR1 SEHNR and CDR2 FQNEAQ come from the germline V gene (reference sequence). V lost 5 bases to trimming and J lost 5 bases, with 13 bases between them. Written as DNA, the CDR3 is TGTGCCAGCAGCCTAGTCCGTACGGACAATGAGCAGTTCTTC. Translation gives CASSLVRTDNEQFF.

The chain uses TRBV29-1 and TRBJ2-7; 8 bases agree with TRBD2. CDR3 length equals 12 residues. Looked up from germline, CDR1 is SQVTM and CDR2 is ANQGSEA. V was pared by 3 bases and J by 3 bases, with 1 base of the junction left unmatched. CDR3 amino acids: CSVETSDYEQYF. CDR3 coding DNA: TGCAGCGTTGAGACTAGCGACTACGAGCAGTACTTC.

The chain joins TRBV6-5 to TRBJ2-5; possible D gene TRBD2, 5 bases. Between the trimmed V and J ends, which lost 6 bases and 4 bases, there was a span of 15 bases. This CDR3 has 14 amino acids. The germline V gene encodes CDR1 MNHEY and CDR2 SVGAGI. For the CDR3, the DNA is TGTGCCAGCAGGAACGGGGTAGGGAGAGAGACCCAGTACTTC. Residues: CASRNGVGRETQYF.

This chain links TRBV7-3 with TRBJ2-2, with 9 nucleotides matching TRBD1. The CDR3 runs 16 residues. The V and J ends lost 0 bases and 6 bases, in that order; junction bases with no gene match: 5. The germline CDR1 and CDR2 sequences are SGHTA and FQGTGA. CDR3 sequence (DNA): TGTGCCAGCAGCTTAACGAGACAGGGGGTTGCCGGGGAGCTGTTTTTT. It codes for CASSLTRQGVAGELFF.

V usage is TRBV28 and J usage is TRBJ1-4, with 8 nucleotides matching TRBD1. Trimming removed 4 bases from V and 5 bases from J; junction bases left unmatched: 6. From germline, CDR1 is MDHEN and CDR2 SYDVKM. The CDR3 has 15 residues. CDR3 sequence (DNA): TGTGCCAGCAGTTCCCAGGACAGGGTCAATGAAAAACTGTTTTTT. Its protein is CASSSQDRVNEKLFF.

A few counts support this clone. The chain uses TRBV5-5 and TRBJ2-7; a weak D match, TRBD1 (7 bases). Germline V gene lookup returns CDR1 SGHKS and CDR2 YYEKEE (reference sequence). The length of the CDR3 is 16 residues. Trimming removed 4 bases at V and 1 base at J, with 18 bases between. The CDR3 is CASSNNRDSGSYEQYF. The DNA of the CDR3 is TGTGCCAGCAGCAACAACCGGGACAGCGGGTCCTACGAGCAGTACTTC.

This clone occurred once. The chain links TRBV7-9 to TRBJ2-7; 8 nucleotides match TRBD2. The germline CDR1 and CDR2 sequences are SEHNR and FQNEAQ (reference sequence). The CDR3 runs to 14 residues. The J segment lost 6 bases and the V segment lost 3 bases, leaving 7 bases of the junction unmatched. CDR3 DNA sequence: TGTGCCAGCAGCTTGCCCGGGACTAGGGGCGAGCAGTACTTC. It is translated as CASSLPGTRGEQYF.

V usage is TRBV2 and J usage is TRBJ1-1; unclear D gene. The CDR3 length is 13 residues. The V gene lost 4 bases and the J gene lost 2 bases, with 8 bases spanning the gap. Germline CDR1 reads SNHLY; CDR2 reads FYNNEI. CDR3 in DNA: TGTGCCAGCAGTGTTGAGGGAAACACTGAAGCTTTCTTT. This translates into CASSVEGNTEAFF.

The chain is built from TRBV5-1 and TRBJ1-1; D gene unclear. CDR1 and CDR2 from the germline V gene are SGHRS and YFSETQ. The length of the CDR3 is 13 residues. V lost 0 bases and J 5 bases, leaving 8 bases between the germline ends. The DNA for the CDR3 is TGCGCCAGCAGCTTGGCCACTCAAACTGAAGCTTTCTTT. It codes for CASSLATQTEAFF.

The rearrangement uses TRBV7-2 and TRBJ2-7; 7 bases fit TRBD2. The length of the CDR3 is 13 residues. Germline loops: CDR1 SGHTA, CDR2 FQGNSA. The trim removed 5 bases at V and 2 bases at J, leaving 3 bases unmatched. CDR3 amino acids: CASSARGAYEQYF. The CDR3, as DNA: TGTGCCAGCAGCGCCCGGGGGGCCTACGAGCAGTACTTC.

The rearrangement uses TRBV9 and TRBJ1-2, with D possibly TRBD1 on 6 matching bases. This CDR3 region has 16 residues. Between the trimmed V and J ends, which lost 6 bases and 2 bases, there was a span of 20 bases. From germline, CDR1 is SGDLS and CDR2 YYNGEE. The DNA of the CDR3 is TGTGCCAGCACCCTAGAAGCCATAGGGGGAAACTATGGCTACACCTTC. It codes for CASTLEAIGGNYGYTF.

This clone was counted only a few times. The chain recombines TRBV6-1 with TRBJ1-1; D is possibly TRBD1 (6 bases). Trimming stripped 6 bases from V and 8 bases from J, with 10 bases between. The CDR3 has 11 amino acids. The germline gives CDR1 MNHNS, CDR2 SASEGT. The CDR3 DNA follows: TGTGCCAGCAGGAGGACAGACGAAGCTTTCTTT. It yields the protein CASRRTDEAFF.

The rearrangement joins TRBV5-4 to TRBJ2-3; 9 positions agree with TRBD2. The CDR3 contains 18 residues. Trimming at V came to 3 bases and at J to 1 base, leaving 12 bases not matched to a gene. Germline CDR1 SGHNT, CDR2 YYREEE (reference sequence). In DNA form, the CDR3 reads TGTGCCAGCAGCTCTCTCTTAACTGCGGGAGGGCGCACAGATACGCAGTATTTT. The encoded protein is CASSSLLTAGGRTDTQYF.

In this sample, this clone turned up a few times. The chain recombines TRBV9 with TRBJ1-2; 9 bases agree with TRBD1. The CDR3 runs to 15 residues. Germline V gives CDR1 SGDLS, CDR2 YYNGEE. V lost 4 bases to trimming and J lost 2 bases; unmatched junction nucleotides: 6. The CDR3 DNA reads TGTGCCAGCAGCCCCACCGGGACAGGGAACTATGGCTACACCTTC. This gives the protein CASSPTGTGNYGYTF. Full variable domain (rest looked up from reference TRBV9 and TRBJ1-2): DSGVTQTPKHLITATGQRVTLRCSPRSGDLSVYWYQQSLDQGLQFLIQYYNGEERAKGNILERFSAQQFPDLHSELNLSSLELGDSALYFCASSPTGTGNYGYTFGSGTRLTVV.

This clone was seen only a few times. V and J are TRBV28 and TRBJ2-4; 10 bases agree with TRBD2. The CDR3 is 14 residues long. Per the germline V gene, CDR1 is MDHEN and CDR2 is SYDVKM. V was clipped by 3 bases and J by 7 bases; unmatched bases: 3. The CDR3 DNA reads TGTGCCAGCAGTTTGGGAGCGGGGGGGAACATTCAGTACTTC. Translating it yields CASSLGAGGNIQYF.

The V call is TRBV4-3, the J call TRBJ2-7, with TRBD1 matching 9 bases. Losses at the gene ends were 2 bases for V and 1 base for J; bases not matched to a gene: 12. The germline gives CDR1 LGHNA, CDR2 YSLEER. The CDR3 contains 18 residues. CDR3 amino acids: CASSQTITGGTGSYEQYF. For the CDR3, the DNA is TGCGCCAGCAGCCAAACCATAACGGGCGGGACAGGGTCCTACGAGCAGTACTTC.

The rearrangement uses TRBV28 and TRBJ1-2; D is ambiguous. V was pared by 7 bases and J by 4 bases, with 16 bases between. The CDR3 runs to 14 residues. CDR1 and CDR2 from the germline V gene are MDHEN and SYDVKM. The CDR3 is CASTQARRAYGYTF. The CDR3 DNA reads as TGTGCCAGCACCCAGGCAAGAAGAGCCTATGGCTACACCTTC.

DNA of the CDR3: TGTGCCAGCAGCGAACAGGGGAGTGGGGAAAAACTGTTTTTT. Its protein is CASSEQGSGEKLFF. J is TRBJ1-4 and V is TRBV7-6; 7 positions agree with TRBD1. Germline CDR1 reads SGHVS; CDR2 reads FNYEAQ. V was clipped by 5 bases and J by 8 bases; unmatched bases: 8. This CDR3 region has 14 residues.

The rearrangement joins TRBV19 to TRBJ1-6; D gene unclear. The germline V gene has CDR1 LNHDA and CDR2 SQIVND (reference sequence). V was trimmed by 6 bases and J by 7 bases, leaving 10 bases between them. The CDR3 has 13 residues. The CDR3, as DNA: TGTGCCAGTAGCCCCCGACAAAATTCACCCCTCCACTTT. Translated, it gives CASSPRQNSPLHF.